This T cell receptor beta chain was identified in a study of T cell changes during pregnancy in multiple sclerosis. The sample holds one count of this clone. Produced via immunoSEQ multiplex PCR; TCRdb's table is partial and in-frame only. The repertoire holds tens of thousands of clones, with around 90% as singletons. After removal of 4 bases from V and 2 bases from J, the junction contained 3 bases not matched to a gene. CDR1 and CDR2 from the germline V gene are SGHVS and FQNEAQ. CDR3 length: 15 amino acids. The sequence derives from a female donor in good health, enrolled as a control in a pregnancy study. V usage is TRBV7-8 and J usage is TRBJ2-1; 9 bases agree with TRBD1. Sequencing used peripheral blood, obtained in the first trimester of pregnancy. The CDR3 loop reads CASSSGQGAYNEQFF. CDR3 nucleotides: TGTGCCAGCAGCTCGGGACAGGGCGCCTACAATGAGCAGTTCTTC.